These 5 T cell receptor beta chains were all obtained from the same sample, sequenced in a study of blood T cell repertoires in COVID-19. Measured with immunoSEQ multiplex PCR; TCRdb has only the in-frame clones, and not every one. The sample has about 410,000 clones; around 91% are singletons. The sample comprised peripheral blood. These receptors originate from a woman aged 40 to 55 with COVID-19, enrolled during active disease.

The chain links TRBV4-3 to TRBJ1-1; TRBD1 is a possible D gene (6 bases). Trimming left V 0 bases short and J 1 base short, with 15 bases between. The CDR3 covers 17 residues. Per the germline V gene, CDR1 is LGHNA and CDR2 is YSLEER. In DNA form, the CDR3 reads TGCGCCAGCAGCCAAGAGAGGGGGGGCGTGTGGAACACTGAAGCTTTCTTT. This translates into CASSQERGGVWNTEAFF.

CDR3 nucleotides: TGTGCCAGCACCAACGGGCAGGGAAGGTCCGGGGAGCTGTTTTTT. The encoded protein is CASTNGQGRSGELFF. V usage is TRBV28 and J usage is TRBJ2-2; D is perhaps TRBD1 (5 bases). V lost 7 bases and J 6 bases, leaving 18 bases between the germline ends. There are 15 residues in the CDR3. CDR1 MDHEN and CDR2 SYDVKM come from the germline V gene.

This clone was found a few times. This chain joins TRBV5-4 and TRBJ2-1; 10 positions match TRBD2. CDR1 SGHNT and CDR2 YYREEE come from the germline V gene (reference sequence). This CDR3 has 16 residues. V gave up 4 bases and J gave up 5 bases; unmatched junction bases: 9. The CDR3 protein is CASSPGGTSVHNEQFF. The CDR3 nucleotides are TGTGCCAGCAGCCCCGGGGGGACTAGCGTCCACAATGAGCAGTTCTTC.

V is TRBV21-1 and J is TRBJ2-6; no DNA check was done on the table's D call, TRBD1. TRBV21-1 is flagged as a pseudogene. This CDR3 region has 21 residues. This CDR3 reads CASSTNLSLRLPNAGANVLTF. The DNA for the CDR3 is TGTGCCAGCAGCACCAACCTATCACTCAGGCTACCAAATGCCGGGGCCAACGTCCTGACTTTC.

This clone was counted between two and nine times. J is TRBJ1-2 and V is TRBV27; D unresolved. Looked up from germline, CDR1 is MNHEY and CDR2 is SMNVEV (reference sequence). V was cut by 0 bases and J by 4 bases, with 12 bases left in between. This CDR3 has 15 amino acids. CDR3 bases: TGTGCCAGCAGTTTATCGCGAAGCCCGGGCTATGGCTACACCTTC. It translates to CASSLSRSPGYGYTF.